One sample yielded the 4 T cell receptor beta chains listed below, sequenced in a study of T cells in Graves' hyperthyroidism and ophthalmopathy. Authors of the study amplified TCR beta CDR3 regions from RNA transcripts. In the first-round RT-PCR of the TCR CDR3, the HTBI primer set was used. TCRdb redid the calling of the multiplex PCR reads with MiXCR, one entry per CDR3 protein. The repertoire holds 330,000 or so distinct CDR3 sequences, with around 20% as singletons. The specimen was blood. Source of these receptors: a man in his forties or fifties with Graves' ophthalmopathy.

The chain has TRBV4-1 and TRBJ2-7; 8 nucleotides line up with TRBD2. V shed 1 base and J 2 bases; nucleotides not matched to a gene: 7. Germline CDR1 is MGHRA and CDR2 is YSYEKL. The CDR3 loop spans 16 amino acids. This CDR3 reads CASSQGGGGRTYEQYF. As DNA, the CDR3 is TGCGCCAGCAGCCAAGGGGGCGGGGGGCGAACCTACGAGCAGTACTTC.

This clonotype occurred a few times. Sequence at one end of the junction differs from germline and may be a read error. The CDR3 DNA is TGCGCCAGCAGCTTGGATATGGCGGCGGCTAAATATGGCTACACCTTC. Translating it yields CASSLDMAAAKYGYTF. The chain carries TRBV5-1 and TRBJ1-2; no firm D call. This CDR3 region has 16 residues. Per the germline V gene, CDR1 is SGHRS and CDR2 is YFSETQ.

This clonotype was observed many times. V gene TRBV18 combines with J gene TRBJ1-4, with D perhaps matching TRBD1 (6 bases). Trimming removed 1 base from V and 8 bases from J, with 17 bases in between. The CDR3 runs to 16 residues. CDR1 is KGHSH, CDR2 LQKENI, per germline. CDR3 DNA sequence: TGTGCCAGCTCACCACAGCAGGGACAAGGAGGCGAAAAACTGTTTTTT. It specifies CASSPQQGQGGEKLFF.

In its sample, this clonotype was seen a few times. This chain joins TRBV6-1 and TRBJ2-7; D unclear. The CDR3 length is 14 residues. V was pared by 4 bases and J by 1 base, with 11 bases between. The germline CDR1 and CDR2 sequences are MNHNS and SASEGT. The CDR3 sequence: CASSASIRSYEQYF. CDR3 bases: TGTGCCAGCAGTGCTTCGATCAGGTCCTACGAGCAGTACTTC.